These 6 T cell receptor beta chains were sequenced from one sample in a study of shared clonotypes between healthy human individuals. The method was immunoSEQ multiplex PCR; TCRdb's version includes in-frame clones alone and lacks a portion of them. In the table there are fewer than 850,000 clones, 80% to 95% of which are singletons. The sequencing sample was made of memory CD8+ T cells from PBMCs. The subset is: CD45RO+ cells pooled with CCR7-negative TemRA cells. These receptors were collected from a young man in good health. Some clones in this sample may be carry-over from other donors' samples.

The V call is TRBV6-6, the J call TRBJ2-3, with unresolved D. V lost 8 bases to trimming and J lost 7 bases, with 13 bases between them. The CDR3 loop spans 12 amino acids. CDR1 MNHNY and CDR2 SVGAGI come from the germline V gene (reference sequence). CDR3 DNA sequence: TGTGCCAGCGAGGACCGCGTTAATACGCAGTATTTT. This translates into CASEDRVNTQYF.

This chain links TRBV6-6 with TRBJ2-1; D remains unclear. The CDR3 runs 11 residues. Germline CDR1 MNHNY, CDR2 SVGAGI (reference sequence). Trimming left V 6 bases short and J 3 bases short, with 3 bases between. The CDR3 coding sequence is TGTGCCAGCAGAGACTACAATGAGCAGTTCTTC. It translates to CASRDYNEQFF.

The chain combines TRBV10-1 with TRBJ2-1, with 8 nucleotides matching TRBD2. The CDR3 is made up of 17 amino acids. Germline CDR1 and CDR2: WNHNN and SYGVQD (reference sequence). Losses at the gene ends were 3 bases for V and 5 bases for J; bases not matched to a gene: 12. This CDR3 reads CASSDPRGGAGDNEQFF. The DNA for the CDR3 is TGCGCCAGCAGTGACCCCCGGGGGGGGGCGGGAGACAATGAGCAGTTCTTC.

Here the CDR3 DNA reads TGCGCCAGCAGTGAGGTGACTAGCGGGAGAGGTACGCAGTATTTT. Translating it yields CASSEVTSGRGTQYF. The gene calls are TRBV10-2 and TRBJ2-3, with TRBD2 identical over 12 bases. Per the germline V gene, CDR1 is WSHSY and CDR2 is SAAADI. Trimming removed 2 bases from V and 8 bases from J; junction bases left unmatched: 5. The CDR3 has 15 amino acids.

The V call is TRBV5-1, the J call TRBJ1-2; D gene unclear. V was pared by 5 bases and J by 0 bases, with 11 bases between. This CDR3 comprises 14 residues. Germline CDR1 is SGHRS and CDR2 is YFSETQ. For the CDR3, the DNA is TGCGCCAGCAGTCCCACCTACTCTAACTATGGCTACACCTTC. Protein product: CASSPTYSNYGYTF.

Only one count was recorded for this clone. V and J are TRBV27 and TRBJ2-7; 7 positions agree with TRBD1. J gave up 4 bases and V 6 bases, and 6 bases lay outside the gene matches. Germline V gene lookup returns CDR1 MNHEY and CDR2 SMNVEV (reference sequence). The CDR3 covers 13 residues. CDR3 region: CASRGDSIYEQYF. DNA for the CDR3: TGTGCCAGCAGGGGGGACAGTATTTACGAGCAGTACTTC.